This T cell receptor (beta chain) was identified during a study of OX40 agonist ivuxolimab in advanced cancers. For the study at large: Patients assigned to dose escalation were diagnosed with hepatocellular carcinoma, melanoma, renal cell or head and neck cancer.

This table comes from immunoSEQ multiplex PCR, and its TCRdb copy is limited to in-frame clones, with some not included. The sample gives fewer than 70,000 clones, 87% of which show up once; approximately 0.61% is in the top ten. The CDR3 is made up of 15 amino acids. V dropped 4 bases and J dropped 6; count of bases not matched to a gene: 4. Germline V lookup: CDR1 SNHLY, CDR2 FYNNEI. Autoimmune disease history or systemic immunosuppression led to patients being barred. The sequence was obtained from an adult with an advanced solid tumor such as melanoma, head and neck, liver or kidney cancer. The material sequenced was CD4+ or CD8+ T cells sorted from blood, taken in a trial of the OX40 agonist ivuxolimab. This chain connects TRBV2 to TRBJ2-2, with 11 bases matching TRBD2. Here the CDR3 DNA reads TGTGCCAGCAGTGGGGTAGCGGGAGGGCCCGGGGAGCTGTTTTTT. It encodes CASSGVAGGPGELFF.